The TCR beta chain described here comes from a study of beta chain features in type 1 diabetes. The wider study: Patient and healthy donor groups were alike in age, gender and cell yields. Findings and caveats of the study: The study found that naive, central memory and Treg TCRB repertoires appeared more similar in patients than in healthy donors. Patients with type 1 diabetes showed fewer VDJ junction insertions and more deletions.

This clone appeared a few times. Its cognate antigen is unknown. The CDR3 covers 12 residues. V lost 0 bases and J lost 5, with 4 bases in between. In germline, CDR1 is MNHNY, CDR2 SVGAGI (reference sequence). Sequencing targeted expressed TCRB transcripts, as all isolated RNA had been reverse transcribed. Produced via immunoSEQ multiplex PCR; TCRdb's table is partial and in-frame only. The data hold around 300,000 clones, with approximately 8% observed a single time. This chain connects TRBV6-6 to TRBJ2-5; D not resolved. This TCR came from a young woman in good health. Source material: central memory CD4+ T cells from blood. CDR3 bases: TGTGCCAGCAGTTACTCTAGGGAGACCCAGTACTTC. Translated: CASSYSRETQYF.